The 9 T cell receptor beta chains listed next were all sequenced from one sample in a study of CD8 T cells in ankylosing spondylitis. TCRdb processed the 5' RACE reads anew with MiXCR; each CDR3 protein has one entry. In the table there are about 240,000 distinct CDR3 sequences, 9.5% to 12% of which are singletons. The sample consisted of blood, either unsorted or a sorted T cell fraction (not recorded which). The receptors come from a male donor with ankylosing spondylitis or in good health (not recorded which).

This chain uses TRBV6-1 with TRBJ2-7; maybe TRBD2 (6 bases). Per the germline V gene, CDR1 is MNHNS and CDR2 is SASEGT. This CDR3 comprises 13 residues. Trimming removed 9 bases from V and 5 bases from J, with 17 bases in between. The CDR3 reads CASRWGDRHEQYF. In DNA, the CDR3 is TGTGCCAGTAGGTGGGGGGATCGCCACGAGCAGTACTTC.

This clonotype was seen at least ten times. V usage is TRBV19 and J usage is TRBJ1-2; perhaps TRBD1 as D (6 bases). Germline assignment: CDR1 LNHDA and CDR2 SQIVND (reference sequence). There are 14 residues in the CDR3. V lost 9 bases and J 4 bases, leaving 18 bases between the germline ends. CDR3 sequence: CARAGRQDLYGYTF. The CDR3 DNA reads TGTGCCAGAGCCGGCCGACAGGACCTCTATGGCTACACCTTC.

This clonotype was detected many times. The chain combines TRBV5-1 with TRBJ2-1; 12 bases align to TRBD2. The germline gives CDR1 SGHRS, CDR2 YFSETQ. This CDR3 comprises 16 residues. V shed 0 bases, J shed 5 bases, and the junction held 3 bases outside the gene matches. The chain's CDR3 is CASSLVLAGGNNEQFF. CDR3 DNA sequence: TGCGCCAGCAGCTTGGTACTAGCGGGGGGAAACAATGAGCAGTTCTTC.

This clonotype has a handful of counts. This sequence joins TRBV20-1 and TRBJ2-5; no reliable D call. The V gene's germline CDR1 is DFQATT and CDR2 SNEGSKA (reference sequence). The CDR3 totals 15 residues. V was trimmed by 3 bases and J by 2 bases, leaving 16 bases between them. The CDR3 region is CSARAWVGLQETQYF. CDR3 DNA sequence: TGCAGTGCTAGGGCTTGGGTCGGGCTTCAAGAGACCCAGTACTTC.

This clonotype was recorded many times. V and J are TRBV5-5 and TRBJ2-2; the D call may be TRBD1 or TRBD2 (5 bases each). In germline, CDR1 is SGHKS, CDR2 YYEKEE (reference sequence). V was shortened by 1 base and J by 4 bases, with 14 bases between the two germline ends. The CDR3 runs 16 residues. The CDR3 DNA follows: TGTGCCAGCAGCTTGTTCAGGGTTGGAGGCACCGGGGAGCTGTTTTTT. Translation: CASSLFRVGGTGELFF. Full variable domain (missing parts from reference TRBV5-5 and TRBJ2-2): DAGVTQSPTHLIKTRGQQVTLRCSPISGHKSVSWYQQVLGQGPQFIFQYYEKEERGRGNFPDRFSARQFPNYSSELNVNALLLGDSALYLCASSLFRVGGTGELFFGEGSRLTVL.

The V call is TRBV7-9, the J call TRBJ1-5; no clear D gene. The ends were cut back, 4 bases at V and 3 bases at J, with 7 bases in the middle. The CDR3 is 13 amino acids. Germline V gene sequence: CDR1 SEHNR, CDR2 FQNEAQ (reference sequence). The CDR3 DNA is TGTGCCAGCAGCTCCCAGCCCAATCAGCCCCAGCATTTT. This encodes CASSSQPNQPQHF.

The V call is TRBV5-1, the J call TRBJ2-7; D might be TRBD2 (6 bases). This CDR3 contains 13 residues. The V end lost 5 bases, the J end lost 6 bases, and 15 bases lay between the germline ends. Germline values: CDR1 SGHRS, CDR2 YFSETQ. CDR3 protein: CASRTSRGLEQYF. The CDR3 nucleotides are TGCGCCAGCAGGACATCGCGGGGTCTCGAGCAGTACTTC.

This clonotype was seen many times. CDR3 loop: CSARLAGGWETQYF. In nucleotides, the CDR3 is TGCAGTGCTAGACTAGCGGGAGGCTGGGAGACCCAGTACTTC. This rearrangement joins TRBV20-1 to TRBJ2-5; 11 nucleotides align to TRBD2. Germline assignment: CDR1 DFQATT and CDR2 SNEGSKA (reference sequence). V shed 2 bases and J 5 bases; nucleotides not matched to a gene: 4. The CDR3 is 14 amino acids.

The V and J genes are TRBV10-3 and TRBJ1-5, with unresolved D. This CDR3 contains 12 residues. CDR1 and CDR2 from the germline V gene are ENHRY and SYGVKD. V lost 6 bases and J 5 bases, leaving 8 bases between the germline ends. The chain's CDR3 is CAISSSDQPQHF. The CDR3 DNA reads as TGTGCCATCAGCAGCTCGGATCAGCCCCAGCATTTT.